The clone carrying this TCR beta chain was detected only a few times. As handled by the study authors: Nucleated cell counts were estimated from reference gene primer amplification. Profiling relied on immunoSEQ multiplex PCR, and the TCRdb table lists in-frame clones only, not all of them. The D gene and trimming were derived from the DNA, and the V and J assignments and clone size from that table. The sample records 150,000 to 200,000 clones, about four fifths being singletons. The data derive from a study of blood T cell repertoires in COVID-19. Overall study context: Donors in the United States, Italy and Spain gave samples during acute or convalescent COVID-19. From T cells, B-cell-depleted T cells, or PBMCs came the material, which was cDNA or gDNA.

This receptor was taken from a man younger than 30 with active or convalescent COVID-19. The sample taken for sequencing was peripheral blood.

Here the CDR3 reads CASSLTGAYGYTF. DNA for the CDR3: TGCGCCAGCAGCTTGACAGGGGCCTATGGCTACACCTTC. The J gene is TRBJ1-2, the V gene TRBV5-1; 7 nucleotides align to TRBD1. The CDR3 is made up of 13 amino acids. Germline V gene sequence: CDR1 SGHRS, CDR2 YFSETQ. With V trimmed by 1 base and J by 4 bases, 1 base remained unmatched.